This T cell receptor beta chain was documented in a study of T cells after yellow fever vaccination. The table lists this clonotype with a few counts. Its antigen is currently unknown. TCRdb redid the calling of the 5' RACE reads with MiXCR, one entry per CDR3 protein. The sample records around 350,000 distinct CDR3 sequences, around 10% being singletons. CDR3 length: 17 residues. Germline V lookup: CDR1 MNHEY, CDR2 SVGEGT. Trimming shortened V by 5 bases and J by 4 bases, and 22 bases separated the two germline ends. Study-level results: Subsequent booster samples again held most clones from primary vaccination (96% CD4, about 86% CD8).

The source material was PBMCs, sampled on the day of the first yellow fever vaccination. The chain joins TRBV6-2 or TRBV6-3 to TRBJ2-3, with D possibly being TRBD2 (7 bases). The source of this sequence is a man aged 18 to 30 who received the YFV17D yellow fever vaccine. CDR3 bases: TGTGCCAGCAGTCCCTTAGGAGGGGGGGGCCGTGCAGATACGCAGTATTTT. This encodes CASSPLGGGGRADTQYF.